This TCR beta chain was retrieved from a study of shared T cell receptors in the human thymus. Germline values: CDR1 SGHRS, CDR2 YFSETQ. The CDR3 is made up of 15 amino acids. Trimming took off 4 bases at V and 3 bases at J, with 17 bases between the two ends. In its sample, this clone was seen a few times. TCRdb's table, derived via immunoSEQ multiplex PCR, lists solely in-frame clones and lacks some. The sample lists approximately 580,000 clones; 78% were seen once. These data were likewise used in another study, on human thymus T cells. This second study says: Gene usage for V and J segments appeared biased in thymic and blood repertoires.

This TCR came from a boy under two years old with a congenital heart defect. Sequencing was carried out using thymocytes. The chain uses TRBV5-1 and TRBJ2-7, with TRBD1 as a possible D gene (6 bases). Here the CDR3 reads CASSAVESQGYEQYF. CDR3 sequence (DNA): TGCGCCAGCAGCGCGGTCGAATCACAGGGCTACGAGCAGTACTTC.